A single sample gave rise to the 11 T cell receptor beta chains below, sequenced in a study of neurological immune-mediated disorders. TCRdb re-derived calls from the 5' RACE reads in MiXCR, one entry per CDR3 protein. The sample contains about 90,000 distinct CDR3 sequences, over 10% of which appear only once. Regarding time point: longitudinal time-point 2. Sequencing input: PBMCs. The receptors originated from a female donor with HTLV-1-associated myelopathy (HAM/TSP).

In its sample, this clonotype was seen many times. The chain combines TRBV7-8 with TRBJ2-5; tentative D call: TRBD1 (5 bases). Looked up from germline, CDR1 is SGHVS and CDR2 is FQNEAQ. The V end was cut by 5 bases, the J end by 1 base, with 8 bases between. This CDR3 has 13 amino acids. The CDR3 nucleotides read TGTGCCAGCAGCGTAGACAGCCAAGAGACCCAGTACTTC. Its protein is CASSVDSQETQYF.

The chain has TRBV6-6 and TRBJ1-2, with TRBD1 matching 8 bases. Looked up from germline, CDR1 is MNHNY and CDR2 is SVGAGI (reference sequence). Trimming at V came to 6 bases and at J to 4 bases, leaving 7 bases not matched to a gene. The CDR3 totals 14 residues. The DNA for the CDR3 is TGTGCCAGCAGATCACGACAGGGGTCCTATGGCTACACCTTC. As protein: CASRSRQGSYGYTF.

This clonotype has ten or more counts. DNA for the CDR3: TGCGCCAGCAGCGGAGCCAGCGGGGCTCCGGGAGAGCAGTACTTC. Translating gives CASSGASGAPGEQYF. The chain combines TRBV5-1 with TRBJ2-7; 7 bases are shared with TRBD2. The V segment lost 4 bases and the J segment 7 bases; nucleotides outside the gene matches: 14. CDR1 and CDR2 from the germline V gene are SGHRS and YFSETQ. This CDR3 spans 15 amino acids. Together with reference TRBV5-1 and TRBJ2-7, the CDR3 gives the full variable domain: KAGVTQTPRYLIKTRGQQVTLSCSPISGHRSVSWYQQTPGQGLQFLFEYFSETQRNKGNFPGRFSGRQFSNSRSEMNVSTLELGDSALYLCASSGASGAPGEQYFGPGTRLTVT.

In this sample, this clonotype turned up many times. This sequence joins TRBV12-3 or TRBV12-4 and TRBJ2-4; TRBD1 agrees at 9 bases. The CDR3 is 13 residues long. The V gene end was trimmed by 6 bases and the J gene end by 8 bases; junction bases not matched to a gene: 5. The CDR3 protein is CASSRDRDDIQYF. In nucleotides, the CDR3 is TGTGCCAGCAGCCGGGACAGGGATGACATTCAGTACTTC.

This clonotype turned up a few times. The gene calls are TRBV28 and TRBJ2-7; 7 bases fit TRBD1. The CDR3 extends over 12 amino acids. With V trimmed by 6 bases and J by 6 bases, 5 bases remained unmatched. CDR1 is MDHEN, CDR2 SYDVKM, per germline. The CDR3 DNA sequence: TGTGCCAGCAGGACACAGGGGTCCGAGCAGTACTTC. Its translation: CASRTQGSEQYF. The full variable domain, with the rest looked up from reference TRBV28 and TRBJ2-7, is DVKVTQSSRYLVKRTGEKVFLECVQDMDHENMFWYRQDPGLGLRLIYFSYDVKMKEKGDIPEGYSVSREKKERFSLILESASTNQTSMYLCASRTQGSEQYFGPGTRLTVT.

This clonotype is categorized as medium-sized (0.01 to 0.1%). The chain uses TRBV12-3 or TRBV12-4 and TRBJ2-7, with D maybe TRBD1 (5 bases). V shed 7 bases and J shed 0 bases, with 13 bases lying between them. CDR3 length: 14 residues. The CDR3 DNA reads as TGTGCCAGCATGGGGCGAGTGAGCTCCTACGAGCAGTACTTC. As protein: CASMGRVSSYEQYF.

The sample holds many counts of this clonotype. The CDR3 coding sequence is TGCGCCAGCAGGCCCTCGGGGGGCGGTATTGGGGCCAACGTCCTGACTTTC. This gives the protein CASRPSGGGIGANVLTF. The chain links TRBV4-1 to TRBJ2-6; a possible D gene is TRBD2 (7 bases). V lost 6 bases to trimming and J lost 3 bases, with 18 bases between them. The V gene's germline CDR1 is MGHRA and CDR2 YSYEKL. The CDR3 length is 17 residues.

The V gene is TRBV3-1, the J gene TRBJ2-7; tentative D call: TRBD2 (6 bases). CDR3 size: 15 residues. Trimming cost V 4 bases and J 4 bases, with 17 bases left between them. From germline, CDR1 is LGHDT and CDR2 YNNKEL (reference sequence). The CDR3 spells CASSRAGKKEYEQYF. Here the CDR3 DNA reads TGTGCCAGCAGCCGCGCGGGGAAGAAAGAATACGAGCAGTACTTC.

CDR3: CASSPSGAGFGANVLTF. Here the CDR3 DNA reads TGTGCCAGCAGCCCTTCGGGGGCCGGATTCGGGGCCAACGTCCTGACTTTC. This chain connects TRBV7-9 to TRBJ2-6, with D perhaps matching TRBD1 or TRBD2 (6 bases each). With 5 bases removed from V and 4 bases from J, the gap between germline ends came to 18 bases. Germline-derived CDR1 and CDR2 are SEHNR and FQNEAQ (reference sequence). The CDR3 contains 17 residues.

This clonotype was seen ten or more times. V is TRBV28 and J is TRBJ2-5; 10 nucleotides align to TRBD1. Trimming took 10 bases from V and 1 from J; bases not matched to a gene: 9. Germline values: CDR1 MDHEN, CDR2 SYDVKM. The CDR3 runs to 15 residues. In DNA, the CDR3 is TGTGCCACCGCCCCGGGGACAGGGGTCCAAGAGACCCAGTACTTC. Residues: CATAPGTGVQETQYF.

This clonotype was recorded at least ten times. The chain couples TRBV28 to TRBJ2-7; perhaps D is TRBD1 or TRBD2 (6 bases each). This CDR3 contains 14 residues. CDR1 is MDHEN and CDR2 is SYDVKM in the germline V gene. The ends were cut back, 2 bases at V and 2 bases at J, with 10 bases in the middle. CDR3 loop: CASSLRGGTYEQYF. The CDR3 nucleotides read TGTGCCAGCAGTTTAAGAGGGGGGACCTACGAGCAGTACTTC.